These 17 T cell receptor beta chains were sequenced from one sample in a study of response to subunit inactivated influenza vaccine. TCRdb called the RT-PCR reads again in MiXCR, with one record for every CDR3 protein. This table has about 650,000 distinct CDR3 sequences, 14% appearing once. The sample consisted of PBMCs from blood, taken approximately 15 days before vaccination. The source is a man aged 50 to 60 who received an inactivated influenza vaccine.

The V and J genes are TRBV11-1 and TRBJ2-7; possibly TRBD2 for D (7 bases). Deletions cut 2 bases from V and 0 bases from J, with 23 bases between. CDR3 size: 19 residues. Per the germline V gene, CDR1 is SGHAT and CDR2 is FQDESV (reference sequence). CDR3 sequence (DNA): TGTGCCAGCAGCTTACCGACTCGCGCCCGGGGGGCTCCCTCCTACGAGCAGTACTTC. This gives the protein CASSLPTRARGAPSYEQYF.

The chain joins TRBV6-1 to TRBJ2-3; D may correspond to TRBD1 or TRBD2 (6 bases each). Trimming pared 7 bases from V and 2 bases from J, leaving 22 bases between. The CDR3 is made up of 17 amino acids. CDR1 is MNHNS, CDR2 SASEGT, per germline. CDR3 amino acids: CASTPIPGDKHTDTQYF. Written as DNA, the CDR3 is TGTGCCAGCACTCCTATTCCGGGGGACAAACACACAGATACGCAGTATTTT.

The chain is built from TRBV10-3 and TRBJ2-7; TRBD1 agrees at 9 bases. The CDR3 loop spans 14 amino acids. V was pared by 7 bases and J by 5 bases, with 9 bases of the junction left unmatched. CDR1 is ENHRY and CDR2 is SYGVKD in the germline V gene. The CDR3 spells CAITLGTGYHEQYF. The CDR3 DNA reads TGTGCCATCACCCTCGGGACAGGGTATCACGAGCAGTACTTC.

This clonotype has a single count. The chain uses TRBV12-3 or TRBV12-4 and TRBJ2-7; D possibly corresponds to TRBD1 (7 bases). The CDR3 totals 17 residues. V was trimmed by 5 bases and J by 3 bases, leaving 23 bases between them. The CDR3 here is CASSRGTEFGGIYEQYF. CDR3 sequence (DNA): TGTGCCAGCAGTCGTGGGACAGAATTCGGGGGCATCTACGAGCAGTACTTC.

The table lists this clonotype with many counts. The V and J genes are TRBV12-3 or TRBV12-4 and TRBJ2-7; 10 bases fit TRBD2. The CDR3 consists of 16 residues. J was trimmed by 4 bases and V by 3 bases; bases with no gene match: 9. CDR3 in amino acids: CASSFSSGGAVYEQYF. The CDR3, as DNA: TGTGCCAGCAGTTTCTCCAGCGGGGGGGCAGTTTACGAGCAGTACTTC.

This clonotype was observed at least ten times. The gene calls are TRBV20-1 and TRBJ2-5, with D perhaps given as TRBD1 or TRBD2 (5 bases each). Germline CDR1 DFQATT, CDR2 SNEGSKA (reference sequence). V dropped 6 bases and J dropped 1 base, with 12 bases sitting between them. The CDR3 runs 13 residues. Here the CDR3 reads CSATGTPQETQYF. The CDR3 nucleotides read TGCAGTGCCACCGGGACCCCCCAAGAGACCCAGTACTTC.

This chain uses TRBV28 with TRBJ2-6, with 9 bases lining up with TRBD1. CDR3 length: 18 residues. After removal of 6 bases from V and 4 bases from J, the junction contained 13 bases not matched to a gene. The germline V gene has CDR1 MDHEN and CDR2 SYDVKM. In nucleotides, the CDR3 is TGTGCCAGCAGACCACTCCCGGGACAGGGAGCAGGGGCCAACGTCCTGACTTTC. Protein sequence: CASRPLPGQGAGANVLTF.

V gene TRBV4-2 combines with J gene TRBJ1-6; perhaps TRBD1 as D (5 bases). The germline CDR1 and CDR2 sequences are LGHNA and YNFKEQ. The CDR3 is 12 residues long. V shed 0 bases and J shed 14 bases, with 8 bases lying between them. The CDR3 DNA sequence: TGTGCCAGCAGCCAAGAGGGGCGGGCCCTCCACTTT. Translation gives CASSQEGRALHF.

This clonotype was recorded at least ten times. This rearrangement joins TRBV27 to TRBJ1-6, with unresolved D. Germline V gene data show CDR1 as MNHEY and CDR2 as SMNVEV (reference sequence). CDR3 length equals 18 residues. Between the trimmed V and J ends, which lost 0 bases and 0 bases, there was a span of 12 bases. The CDR3 loop reads CASSLSVGISSYNSPLHF. The DNA for the CDR3 is TGTGCCAGCAGTTTATCTGTCGGAATAAGCTCCTATAATTCACCCCTCCACTTT.

This chain uses TRBV4-2 with TRBJ2-2; D is unclear. CDR3 length: 13 residues. V lost 1 base to trimming and J lost 6 bases, with 6 bases between them. The V gene's germline CDR1 is LGHNA and CDR2 YNFKEQ. The CDR3 region is CASSQGSSGELFF. The CDR3 DNA sequence: TGTGCCAGCAGCCAAGGTAGCTCCGGGGAGCTGTTTTTT.

This clonotype was observed a few times. The chain employs TRBV14 and TRBJ2-2; the D is unclear. The CDR3 is 13 amino acids. V was trimmed by 4 bases and J by 4 bases, leaving 7 bases between them. Looked up from germline, CDR1 is SGHDN and CDR2 is FVKESK. CDR3 region: CASSRVFTGELFF. The CDR3, as DNA: TGTGCCAGCAGCCGGGTCTTCACCGGGGAGCTGTTTTTT.

The chain carries TRBV29-1 and TRBJ2-1, with TRBD1 matching 8 bases. The CDR3 consists of 12 residues. J gave up 15 bases and V 4 bases, and 11 bases lay outside the gene matches. The germline V gene encodes CDR1 SQVTM and CDR2 ANQGSEA. CDR3 DNA: TGCAGCGTTGGGGGGACAGGTTCCCCCCGGTTCTTC. Translation: CSVGGTGSPRFF.

The V call is TRBV2, the J call TRBJ2-7; TRBD1 matches at 8 bases. The CDR3 covers 13 residues. Germline V gives CDR1 SNHLY, CDR2 FYNNEI. V trimming: 7 bases; J trimming: 7 bases; junction bases outside the gene matches: 9. CDR3 sequence: CASTSGGLGEQYF. The CDR3 DNA is TGTGCCAGCACTTCAGGGGGCCTCGGGGAGCAGTACTTC.

This clonotype was picked up a small number of times. As DNA, the CDR3 is TGTGCCAGCAGCGGGGACAGGGGGCAGCAGTACTTC. Translation: CASSGDRGQQYF. The chain joins TRBV2 to TRBJ2-7; 12 positions match TRBD1. Per germline, CDR1 SNHLY and CDR2 FYNNEI. The CDR3 length is 12 residues. Unmatched junction bases numbered 2, after V lost 6 bases and J lost 8 bases. The whole variable domain, remainder taken from reference TRBV2 and TRBJ2-7, is EPEVTQTPSHQVTQMGQEVILRCVPISNHLYFYWYRQILGQKVEFLVSFYNNEISEKSEIFDDQFSVERPDGSNFTLKIRSTKLEDSAMYFCASSGDRGQQYFGPGTRLTVT.

This clonotype appeared a single time. The chain carries TRBV6-5 and TRBJ2-1, with D tentatively TRBD1 (5 bases). The V gene lost 0 bases and the J gene lost 0 bases, with 15 bases spanning the gap. This CDR3 has 18 residues. Germline V gene sequence: CDR1 MNHEY, CDR2 SVGAGI. As DNA, the CDR3 is TGTGCCAGCAGTTACTCGATTTCCAGGGTCAGCTCCTACAATGAGCAGTTCTTC. It translates to CASSYSISRVSSYNEQFF.

This clonotype was seen a few times. The genes are TRBV19 and TRBJ2-2, with TRBD2 as a possible D gene (5 bases). Germline V lookup: CDR1 LNHDA, CDR2 SQIVND (reference sequence). The CDR3 has 16 residues. V was cut by 3 bases and J by 3 bases, with 14 bases left in between. CDR3 region: CASSIVRTGDTGELFF. The CDR3 nucleotides read TGTGCCAGTAGTATTGTACGAACCGGGGACACCGGGGAGCTGTTTTTT.

This clonotype was observed a few times. This chain uses TRBV7-2 with TRBJ1-3; D gene uncertain. The V and J ends lost 7 bases and 0 bases respectively, with 10 bases between them. The germline gives CDR1 SGHTA, CDR2 FQGNSA. CDR3 length equals 14 residues. The CDR3 coding sequence is TGTGCCAGCAATTCATTTGCCTCTGGAAACACCATATATTTT. Its translation: CASNSFASGNTIYF. The complete variable domain, with remaining parts taken from reference TRBV7-2 and TRBJ1-3, reads GAGVSQSPSNKVTEKGKDVELRCDPISGHTALYWYRQSLGQGLEFLIYFQGNSAPDKSGLPSDRFSAERTGGSVSTLTIQRTQQEDSAVYLCASNSFASGNTIYFGEGSWLTVV.